A single sample is the source of the 18 T cell receptor beta chains below, sequenced in a study of technical replicates of blood from several donors. Assay used: immunoSEQ multiplex PCR; TCRdb lists only in-frame clones, some missing. The repertoire holds around 64,000 clones, about 94% seen once, with less than 5% in the top ten. Sequences were obtained from PBMCs. The receptors were sampled from a human donor in good health. Some clones in this sample may be carry-over from other donors' samples.

The chain links TRBV4-1 to TRBJ2-7, with 12 bases lining up with TRBD1. The length of the CDR3 is 15 residues. Germline lookup yields CDR1 MGHRA and CDR2 YSYEKL. Germline trimming cut 2 bases from V and 7 bases from J; bases unmatched to any gene: 6. Here the CDR3 reads CASSQRGQGAGEQYF. CDR3 sequence (DNA): TGCGCCAGCAGCCAACGGGGACAGGGGGCAGGGGAGCAGTACTTC.

The rearrangement uses TRBV6-5 and TRBJ1-5; possible D gene TRBD1, 5 bases. Germline V gene data show CDR1 as MNHEY and CDR2 as SVGAGI. The CDR3 covers 14 residues. V lost 5 bases, J lost 0 bases, and 8 bases lay in between. The CDR3 region has the DNA TGTGCCAGCAGTATAACAGGTAGCAATCAGCCCCAGCATTTT. Amino acids: CASSITGSNQPQHF.

The gene calls are TRBV30 and TRBJ2-7, with 9 positions matching TRBD1. Germline CDR1 reads GTSNPN; CDR2 reads SVGIG (reference sequence). This CDR3 contains 12 residues. Losses at the gene ends were 5 bases for V and 6 bases for J; bases not matched to a gene: 5. This CDR3 is CAWEGQGLEQYF. In DNA form, the CDR3 reads TGTGCCTGGGAGGGACAGGGCCTCGAGCAGTACTTC.

The chain couples TRBV7-2 to TRBJ2-1; 11 bases agree with TRBD2. The V gene end was trimmed by 5 bases and the J gene end by 4 bases; junction bases not matched to a gene: 16. Germline loops: CDR1 SGHTA, CDR2 FQGNSA. CDR3 length: 19 amino acids. This CDR3 reads CASSPEGLAVSSPYNEQFF. The CDR3 coding sequence is TGTGCCAGCAGCCCAGAGGGACTAGCGGTCTCATCCCCTTACAATGAGCAGTTCTTC.

The chain uses TRBV21-1 and TRBJ2-7; the table names TRBD2, a call not compared with the DNA. TRBV21-1 is shown as a pseudogene. The CDR3 length is 15 residues. CDR3 sequence (DNA): TGTGCCAGCAGCAAAGTTGGGGAGATGAACGTGGAGCAGTACTTC. It translates to CASSKVGEMNVEQYF.

The chain joins TRBV6-1 to TRBJ2-1; 8 bases fit TRBD2. V trimming: 8 bases; J trimming: 7 bases; junction bases outside the gene matches: 10. Germline V lookup: CDR1 MNHNS, CDR2 SASEGT. This CDR3 spans 14 amino acids. The CDR3 region has the DNA TGTGCCAGCGTCCGGGGGGGGTCCCTTAATGAGCAGTTCTTC. This sequence encodes CASVRGGSLNEQFF.

The chain joins TRBV19 to TRBJ2-3; 7 positions match TRBD1. The CDR3 totals 19 residues. Germline V gene lookup returns CDR1 LNHDA and CDR2 SQIVND (reference sequence). V dropped 2 bases and J dropped 1; count of bases not matched to a gene: 15. The CDR3 DNA reads TGTGCCAGTAGTATATTGCCAGGGGGTGGTACGCTCCGCACAGATACGCAGTATTTT. It translates to CASSILPGGGTLRTDTQYF.

The chain has TRBV5-1 and TRBJ2-2; weak D call: TRBD1 (6 bases). CDR1 is SGHRS and CDR2 is YFSETQ in the germline V gene. The V end was cut by 9 bases, the J end by 0 bases, with 15 bases between. This CDR3 region has 15 residues. This CDR3 is CATKPKGANTGELFF. The CDR3 DNA sequence: TGCGCCACCAAACCTAAGGGGGCGAACACCGGGGAGCTGTTTTTT.

V and J are TRBV11-3 and TRBJ2-5, with D possibly matching TRBD1 (5 bases). Germline CDR1 and CDR2: SGHNT and YENEEA. This CDR3 has 14 residues. Trimming removed 4 bases from V and 2 bases from J, with 11 bases in between. CDR3 coding DNA: TGTGCCAGCAGCTCGGTCGCAGGGCAAGAGACCCAGTACTTC. Its translation: CASSSVAGQETQYF.

The chain recombines TRBV27 with TRBJ2-7; TRBD1 matches at 7 bases. Germline CDR1 is MNHEY and CDR2 is SMNVEV (reference sequence). The CDR3 spans 14 residues. V shed 5 bases and J 2 bases; nucleotides not matched to a gene: 6. CDR3 DNA sequence: TGTGCCAGCAGTCCCCTGACAGGGACCTACGAGCAGTACTTC. It yields the protein CASSPLTGTYEQYF.

J is TRBJ2-2 and V is TRBV27; the match to TRBD2 covers 9 bases. This CDR3 comprises 18 residues. V trimming: 3 bases; J trimming: 9 bases; junction bases outside the gene matches: 17. Germline assignment: CDR1 MNHEY and CDR2 SMNVEV (reference sequence). The CDR3 reads CASSFRPNSGGVHRELFF. CDR3 DNA: TGTGCCAGCAGTTTCCGGCCCAATAGCGGGGGAGTCCACCGGGAGCTGTTTTTT.

The chain uses TRBV6-1 and TRBJ1-3, with a weak D call TRBD1 (6 bases). Trimming took off 11 bases at V and 0 bases at J, with 17 bases between the two ends. The germline V gene has CDR1 MNHNS and CDR2 SASEGT. The CDR3 totals 15 residues. The CDR3: CAAKQGFSSGNTIYF. Written as DNA, the CDR3 is TGTGCCGCCAAACAGGGTTTTAGCTCTGGAAACACCATATATTTT.

The chain combines TRBV6-1 with TRBJ1-5; possibly TRBD1 for D (6 bases). The CDR3 runs 15 residues. CDR1 is MNHNS, CDR2 SASEGT, per germline. The germline V and J ends were trimmed by 2 bases and 7 bases, with 15 bases remaining between them. The CDR3 DNA sequence: TGTGCCAGCAGTGAATCACGGACAGCTCAACAGCCCCAGCATTTT. Amino acid sequence: CASSESRTAQQPQHF.

The chain's CDR3 is CASSLRQANEQFF. The CDR3 DNA reads as TGTGCCAGCAGTTTACGACAGGCTAATGAGCAGTTCTTC. This sequence joins TRBV28 and TRBJ2-1; D is possibly TRBD1 (6 bases). CDR1 is MDHEN, CDR2 SYDVKM, per germline. The V end lost 2 bases, the J end lost 7 bases, and 9 bases lay between the germline ends. The CDR3 is 13 amino acids.

This clone showed up just once. The chain joins TRBV4-3 to TRBJ1-3; D perhaps matches TRBD1 (6 bases). Per germline, CDR1 LGHNA and CDR2 YSLEER. V was clipped by 0 bases and J by 0 bases, with 6 bases between them. The CDR3 is 15 amino acids. CDR3 loop: CASSQEGGSGNTIYF. The CDR3 coding sequence is TGCGCCAGCAGCCAAGAAGGGGGCTCTGGAAACACCATATATTTT.

V and J are TRBV10-3 and TRBJ2-7; 9 bases map to TRBD1. The CDR3 has 14 amino acids. The germline gives CDR1 ENHRY, CDR2 SYGVKD. V shed 0 bases, J shed 4 bases, and the junction held 1 base outside the gene matches. The CDR3, as DNA: TGTGCCATCAGTGAGTCGACAGGGGGGTACGAGCAGTACTTC. This codes for CAISESTGGYEQYF.

V usage is TRBV4-2 and J usage is TRBJ1-1; TRBD1 aligns across 7 bases. The CDR3 runs to 14 residues. V was clipped by 3 bases and J by 4 bases; unmatched bases: 5. The germline V gene encodes CDR1 LGHNA and CDR2 YNFKEQ. CDR3 loop: CASSQRQGSTEAFF. In DNA, the CDR3 is TGTGCCAGCAGCCAGAGACAGGGAAGCACTGAAGCTTTCTTT.

The chain combines TRBV4-2 with TRBJ1-2; no firm D call. This CDR3 region has 15 residues. The ends were cut back, 0 bases at V and 2 bases at J, with 10 bases in the middle. Germline V gene sequence: CDR1 LGHNA, CDR2 YNFKEQ. The CDR3 reads CASSQDQVSNYGYTF. The CDR3 nucleotides read TGTGCCAGCAGCCAAGATCAGGTCAGCAACTATGGCTACACCTTC.